The 8 T cell receptor beta chains given below trace back to one sample, sequenced in a study of cytotoxic CD8 clonotypes in ibrutinib-treated CLL. Profiled with immunoSEQ multiplex PCR; TCRdb holds only in-frame clones, not every one. The sample lists approximately 92,000 clones; approximately 80% were seen once. This specimen consisted of PBMCs, obtained after 24 months of ibrutinib treatment. The receptors originated from a human donor with chronic lymphocytic leukemia.

The V call is TRBV4-2, the J call TRBJ2-7; 8 bases agree with TRBD2. This CDR3 spans 15 amino acids. The V and J ends lost 4 bases and 5 bases, in that order; junction bases with no gene match: 10. Germline V CDR1 and CDR2: LGHNA, YNFKEQ. CDR3 nucleotide sequence: TGTGCCAGCAGCCCTGGAATGGCGGGAGGCCACGAGCAGTACTTC. It yields the protein CASSPGMAGGHEQYF.

The chain has TRBV9 and TRBJ2-3, with TRBD2 as a possible D gene (5 bases). Per germline, CDR1 SGDLS and CDR2 YYNGEE. The CDR3 consists of 14 residues. V shed 0 bases and J shed 6 bases, with 11 bases lying between them. The CDR3 bases are TGTGCCAGCAGCGTAGACCGGGATGATGATACGCAGTATTTT. This codes for CASSVDRDDDTQYF.

The rearrangement joins TRBV18 to TRBJ2-1, with 12 nucleotides matching TRBD2. CDR1 and CDR2 (germline): KGHSH, LQKENI. Trimming at V came to 4 bases and at J to 4 bases, leaving 11 bases not matched to a gene. This CDR3 has 18 amino acids. CDR3 coding DNA: TGTGCCAGCTCACGGAGGACTAGCGGGACGGAAGCTTACAATGAGCAGTTCTTC. Residues: CASSRRTSGTEAYNEQFF.

The chain carries TRBV27 and TRBJ2-2; D uncertain. Germline lookup yields CDR1 MNHEY and CDR2 SMNVEV (reference sequence). The V gene lost 2 bases and the J gene lost 2 bases, with 12 bases spanning the gap. This CDR3 is built from 16 residues. CDR3 sequence: CASSLGSGSNTGELFF. The CDR3 nucleotides are TGTGCCAGCAGTTTAGGATCAGGCAGCAACACCGGGGAGCTGTTTTTT.

The chain recombines TRBV7-6 with TRBJ2-3, with TRBD2 matching over 13 bases. The V gene's germline CDR1 is SGHVS and CDR2 FNYEAQ. Unmatched junction bases numbered 17, after V lost 5 bases and J lost 3 bases. The CDR3 totals 20 residues. The CDR3 sequence is CASSGSRLAGGNYGTDTQYF. Written as DNA, the CDR3 is TGTGCCAGCAGCGGCTCGAGACTAGCGGGAGGCAATTACGGGACAGATACGCAGTATTTT.

The chain has TRBV19 and TRBJ2-7; 7 bases are a match to TRBD2. The CDR3 loop spans 15 amino acids. CDR1 and CDR2 (germline): LNHDA, SQIVND (reference sequence). Germline trimming cut 1 base from V and 3 bases from J; bases unmatched to any gene: 6. The CDR3 loop is CASSIASGLYYEQYF. CDR3 DNA sequence: TGTGCCAGTAGTATAGCTAGCGGCCTATACTACGAGCAGTACTTC. The complete variable domain, with remaining parts taken from reference TRBV19 and TRBJ2-7, reads DGGITQSPKYLFRKEGQNVTLSCEQNLNHDAMYWYRQDPGQGLRLIYYSQIVNDFQKGDIAEGYSVSREKKESFPLTVTSAQKNPTAFYLCASSIASGLYYEQYFGPGTRLTVT.

This clone was observed a few times. The CDR3 sequence is CASSYSAQGGQPQHF. The CDR3 DNA reads as TGTGCCAGCAGTTACTCCGCACAGGGAGGTCAGCCCCAGCATTTT. The rearrangement joins TRBV6-5 to TRBJ1-5; D might be TRBD1 (6 bases). Per germline, CDR1 MNHEY and CDR2 SVGAGI. The CDR3 extends over 15 amino acids. Deletions cut 0 bases from V and 6 bases from J, with 12 bases between.

The V call is TRBV4-1, the J call TRBJ1-1, with no clear D. This CDR3 is 11 amino acids long. Germline CDR1 and CDR2: MGHRA and YSYEKL. V was clipped by 3 bases and J by 10 bases, with 9 bases between them. CDR3 residues: CASSHRGGAFF. The CDR3 DNA reads TGCGCCAGCAGCCACCGAGGTGGAGCTTTCTTT.